Sequencing of this T cell receptor (beta chain) was carried out in a study of cytomegalovirus exposure and HLA in healthy donors. Study results and caveats: Usually a TCR sequence was rare, but some public TCRs were found in many donors. Among donors in an Asian-associated ancestry cluster, a later analysis reportedly found fewer N-insertions than the roughly 730-donor mean.

This clone was seen more than once but under ten times. What it recognizes is unknown. The study ran its PCR with 60 Vbeta and 13 Jbeta primers. In the original analysis: Among the unique TCR beta chains that a later analysis counted, some 73 million in all, 10 million to 14 million were shared. Assay used: immunoSEQ multiplex PCR; TCRdb lists only in-frame clones, some missing. Clone size and V and J calls were adopted from that table, with D and trimming inferred from the DNA. This sample has roughly 140,000 clones, with over 60% found just once. This clonotype was sampled from a man aged 35-49 years in good health and CMV-seropositive. What was sequenced was PBMCs.

The CDR3 reads CAIFGTSRGANVLTF. Here the CDR3 DNA reads TGTGCCATATTTGGGACTAGTCGTGGGGCCAACGTCCTGACTTTC. V usage is TRBV28 and J usage is TRBJ2-6; 8 nucleotides match TRBD2. CDR1 MDHEN and CDR2 SYDVKM come from the germline V gene. Unmatched junction bases numbered 8, after V lost 10 bases and J lost 3 bases. CDR3 size: 15 residues.